This TCR beta chain was retrieved from a study of T cells expressing NK-cell markers. TCRdb reanalyzed the 5' RACE reads, giving one entry per CDR3 protein sequence and no DNA. This specimen shows over 150,000 distinct CDR3 sequences; the ten leading clones hold 37%. Study-wide results and caveats: There remained a lack of clarity about HCMV specificity of expanded NKG2C+ T cell clones.

Comment on this clonotype: The antigen remains undetermined.

Germline values: CDR1 SGDLS, CDR2 YYNGEE. The CDR3 length is 15 residues. J is TRBJ2-7 and V is TRBV9. The receptor's source is a woman in her 50s in good health. Specimen: blood T cells: a sorted CD56 or NKG2C T cell subset, CD4+ or CD8+ T cells, or bulk PBMC T cells (not recorded which). This CDR3 reads CASSVADSTIYEQYF.